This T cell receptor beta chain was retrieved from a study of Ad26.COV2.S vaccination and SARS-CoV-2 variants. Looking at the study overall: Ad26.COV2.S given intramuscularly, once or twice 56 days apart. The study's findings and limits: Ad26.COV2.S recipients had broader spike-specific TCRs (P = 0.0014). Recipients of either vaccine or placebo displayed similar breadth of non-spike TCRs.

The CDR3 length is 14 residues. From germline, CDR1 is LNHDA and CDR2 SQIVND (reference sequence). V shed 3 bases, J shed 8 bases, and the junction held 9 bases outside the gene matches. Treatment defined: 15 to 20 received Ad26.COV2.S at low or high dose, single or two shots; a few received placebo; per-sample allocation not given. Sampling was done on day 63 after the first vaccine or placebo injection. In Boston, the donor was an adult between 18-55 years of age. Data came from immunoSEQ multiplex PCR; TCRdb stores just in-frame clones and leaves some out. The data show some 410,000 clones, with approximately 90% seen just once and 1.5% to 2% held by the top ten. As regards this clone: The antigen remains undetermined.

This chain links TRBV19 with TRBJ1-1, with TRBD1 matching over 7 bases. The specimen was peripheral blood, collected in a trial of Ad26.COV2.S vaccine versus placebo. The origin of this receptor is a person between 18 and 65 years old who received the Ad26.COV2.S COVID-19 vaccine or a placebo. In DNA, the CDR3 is TGTGCCAGTAGTATGGCCCCAGGGGGACTAGAAGCTTTCTTT. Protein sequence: CASSMAPGGLEAFF.